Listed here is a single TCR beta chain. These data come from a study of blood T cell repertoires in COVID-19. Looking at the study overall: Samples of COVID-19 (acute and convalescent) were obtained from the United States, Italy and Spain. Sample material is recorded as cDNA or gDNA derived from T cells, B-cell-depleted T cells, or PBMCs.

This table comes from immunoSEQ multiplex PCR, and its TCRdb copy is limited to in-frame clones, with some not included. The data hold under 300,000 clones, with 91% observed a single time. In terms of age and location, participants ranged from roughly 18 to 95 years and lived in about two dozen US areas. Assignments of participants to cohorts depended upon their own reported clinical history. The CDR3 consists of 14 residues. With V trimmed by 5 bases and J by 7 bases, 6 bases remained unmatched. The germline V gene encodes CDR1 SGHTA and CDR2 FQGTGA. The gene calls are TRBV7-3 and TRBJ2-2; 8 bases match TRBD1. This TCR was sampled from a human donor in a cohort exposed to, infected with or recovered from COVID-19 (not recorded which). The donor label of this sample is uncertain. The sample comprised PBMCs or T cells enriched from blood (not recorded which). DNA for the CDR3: TGTGCCAGCAGCCAAGGACAGGGAATCGGGGAGCTGTTTTTT. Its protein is CASSQGQGIGELFF.